The 13 T cell receptor beta chains reported below all come from one sample, sequenced in a study of control samples from healthy donors and cancer patients. Sequenced by immunoSEQ multiplex PCR; TCRdb stores in-frame clones only, minus some. The top ten hold about 1% of the sample, which has around 58,000 clones, 90% to 97% seen once. The sequenced sample consisted of blood. These receptors were taken from a woman younger than 35 in good health.

CDR3 nucleotide sequence: TGTGCCAGCAGCCAAGAAGGGGGGGAAGAGACCCAGTACTTC. Its translation: CASSQEGGEETQYF. The chain couples TRBV3-1 (or the pseudogene TRBV3-2) to TRBJ2-5, with D possibly being TRBD2 (7 bases). The CDR3 contains 14 residues. Between the trimmed V and J ends, which lost 0 bases and 3 bases, there was a span of 8 bases. Germline values: CDR1 LGHDT, CDR2 YNNKEL (reference sequence).

The chain is built from TRBV7-2 and TRBJ2-7, with 11 nucleotides matching TRBD2. The V gene end was trimmed by 6 bases and the J gene end by 1 base; junction bases not matched to a gene: 5. CDR1 SGHTA and CDR2 FQGNSA come from the germline V gene. The CDR3 has 15 amino acids. The CDR3 bases are TGTGCCAGCAGTTGGAGACTAGCGGGGTCCTACGAGCAGTACTTC. Amino acid sequence: CASSWRLAGSYEQYF.

This clone came up once. The chain carries TRBV7-9 and TRBJ2-1; weak D call: TRBD1 (6 bases). The germline gives CDR1 SEHNR, CDR2 FQNEAQ (reference sequence). V lost 3 bases, J lost 7 bases, and 19 bases lay in between. The CDR3 runs 16 residues. DNA of the CDR3: TGTGCCAGCAGCTTGGTGGTCAGACAGGCTAAAAATGAGCAGTTCTTC. Protein sequence: CASSLVVRQAKNEQFF. Variable domain in full (rest from reference TRBV7-9 and TRBJ2-1): DTGVSQNPRHKITKRGQNVTFRCDPISEHNRLYWYRQTLGQGPEFLTYFQNEAQLEKSRLLSDRFSAERPKGSFSTLEIQRTEQGDSAMYLCASSLVVRQAKNEQFFGPGTRLTVL.

The rearrangement uses TRBV6-5 and TRBJ1-3; D gene ambiguous. V was shortened by 2 bases and J by 0 bases, with 11 bases between the two germline ends. The CDR3 is 16 residues long. Germline V gene data show CDR1 as MNHEY and CDR2 as SVGAGI. CDR3 in amino acids: CASSYEAPDSGNTIYF. In nucleotides, the CDR3 is TGTGCCAGCAGTTACGAGGCTCCAGACTCTGGAAACACCATATATTTT.

This clone was detected only once. The gene calls are TRBV6-4 and TRBJ2-3; D is uncertain. Germline assignment: CDR1 MRHNA and CDR2 SNTAGT. This CDR3 has 19 residues. Trimming cost V 6 bases and J 0 bases, with 25 bases left between them. The CDR3 nucleotides are TGTGCCAGCAGCCCCTTTCCCTACCATGCAAGAACTAGCACAGATACGCAGTATTTT. Translation gives CASSPFPYHARTSTDTQYF.

The V and J genes are TRBV11-2 and TRBJ1-5; D possibly corresponds to TRBD1 (5 bases). This CDR3 has 15 amino acids. Trimming took 7 bases from V and 4 from J, leaving 17 bases between them. Germline V gene data show CDR1 as SGHAT and CDR2 as FQNNGV. CDR3 sequence: CASTRDGVQNQPQHF. DNA of the CDR3: TGTGCCAGCACCCGGGACGGTGTTCAAAATCAGCCCCAGCATTTT.

J is TRBJ1-5 and V is TRBV6-1; tentative D call: TRBD1 (5 bases). The CDR3 runs to 12 residues. Germline V lookup: CDR1 MNHNS, CDR2 SASEGT. V shed 2 bases and J shed 12 bases, with 11 bases lying between them. The CDR3 DNA is TGTGCCAGCAGTGAATATCAGGGCAGCCAGCATTTT. This translates into CASSEYQGSQHF.

This rearrangement joins TRBV7-8 to TRBJ1-2; D unclear. The CDR3 length is 17 residues. V was trimmed by 2 bases and J by 0 bases, leaving 16 bases between them. Germline assignment: CDR1 SGHVS and CDR2 FQNEAQ. CDR3 coding DNA: TGTGCCAGCAGCTTAAGCTGGAACACGGGCACTAACTATGGCTACACCTTC. This codes for CASSLSWNTGTNYGYTF.

The chain has TRBV7-8 and TRBJ2-1; a possible D gene is TRBD2 (6 bases). CDR1 and CDR2 from the germline V gene are SGHVS and FQNEAQ. The CDR3 has 14 amino acids. Trimming took 5 bases from V and 7 from J, leaving 15 bases between them. In DNA, the CDR3 is TGTGCCAGCAGCGAGACTAGTGGGGCGAATGAGCAGTTCTTC. Protein product: CASSETSGANEQFF.

This chain uses TRBV7-9 with TRBJ2-1; D possibly corresponds to TRBD1 (6 bases). Germline V CDR1 and CDR2: SEHNR, FQNEAQ (reference sequence). Trimming removed 1 base at V and 2 bases at J, with 6 bases between. This CDR3 is built from 14 residues. Written as DNA, the CDR3 is TGTGCCAGCAGCTTAGGACAGGCCTACAATGAGCAGTTCTTC. As protein: CASSLGQAYNEQFF.

The chain combines TRBV6-5 with TRBJ1-1; D is unclear. From germline, CDR1 is MNHEY and CDR2 SVGAGI. The V end lost 6 bases, the J end lost 2 bases, and 10 bases lay between the germline ends. CDR3 size: 13 residues. The CDR3 DNA reads as TGTGCCAGCAGACAGATCATTAACACTGAAGCTTTCTTT. Its protein is CASRQIINTEAFF.

The genes are TRBV18 and TRBJ1-1; perhaps TRBD1 as D (6 bases). Germline-derived CDR1 and CDR2 are KGHSH and LQKENI. Trimming removed 4 bases from V and 1 base from J, with 16 bases in between. The CDR3 spans 16 residues. The CDR3 loop is CASSRDNKAWNTEAFF. The CDR3 coding sequence is TGTGCCAGCTCACGGGACAACAAGGCGTGGAACACTGAAGCTTTCTTT.

J is TRBJ1-1 and V is TRBV7-2; D gene ambiguous. From germline, CDR1 is SGHTA and CDR2 FQGNSA. The germline V and J ends were trimmed by 3 bases and 1 base, with 9 bases remaining between them. The CDR3 spans 14 residues. The CDR3 DNA reads TGTGCCAGCAGCTTCCCTAGTAGGAACACTGAAGCTTTCTTT. The encoded protein is CASSFPSRNTEAFF. Using reference TRBV7-2 and TRBJ1-1 for the parts outside the CDR3, the full variable domain is GAGVSQSPSNKVTEKGKDVELRCDPISGHTALYWYRQSLGQGLEFLIYFQGNSAPDKSGLPSDRFSAERTGGSVSTLTIQRTQQEDSAVYLCASSFPSRNTEAFFGQGTRLTVV.